Listed here are 30 T cell receptor beta chains from one sample, sequenced in a study of OX40 agonist ivuxolimab in advanced cancers. TCRdb keeps only in-frame clones here, not all; method: immunoSEQ multiplex PCR. The top ten clones hold roughly 2% of a sample with about 68,000 clones, around 86% of them seen once. The sample was CD4+ or CD8+ T cells sorted from blood, taken in a trial of the OX40 agonist ivuxolimab. The receptor set was obtained from an adult with an advanced solid tumor such as melanoma, head and neck, liver or kidney cancer.

This rearrangement joins TRBV5-1 to TRBJ2-2, with D tentatively TRBD2 (6 bases). This CDR3 is 14 amino acids long. Germline CDR1 reads SGHRS; CDR2 reads YFSETQ. The ends were cut back, 3 bases at V and 7 bases at J, with 13 bases in the middle. The CDR3 loop is CASSSGGIGGELFF. CDR3 nucleotide sequence: TGCGCCAGCAGCTCCGGGGGAATTGGCGGGGAGCTGTTTTTT. Full variable domain (rest looked up from reference TRBV5-1 and TRBJ2-2): KAGVTQTPRYLIKTRGQQVTLSCSPISGHRSVSWYQQTPGQGLQFLFEYFSETQRNKGNFPGRFSGRQFSNSRSEMNVSTLELGDSALYLCASSSGGIGGELFFGEGSRLTVL.

V usage is TRBV15 and J usage is TRBJ2-2; the D gene is possibly TRBD1 (5 bases). V lost 2 bases, J lost 4 bases, and 8 bases lay in between. Per germline, CDR1 LNHNV and CDR2 YYDKDF (reference sequence). This CDR3 is built from 14 residues. CDR3 bases: TGTGCCACCAGCAGACAGGGCCTCACCGGGGAGCTGTTTTTT. Its protein is CATSRQGLTGELFF.

CDR3 residues: CASSLPLGMGRETQYF. The DNA of the CDR3 is TGCGCCAGCAGCCTGCCCCTGGGAATGGGTCGAGAGACCCAGTACTTC. The chain is built from TRBV5-1 and TRBJ2-5; D is ambiguous. The CDR3 runs to 16 residues. V was trimmed by 4 bases and J by 4 bases, leaving 20 bases between them. Germline V gives CDR1 SGHRS, CDR2 YFSETQ.

This sequence joins TRBV10-1 and TRBJ1-6; possible D gene TRBD1, 6 bases. V gave up 5 bases and J gave up 11 bases, with 16 bases separating them. The CDR3 sequence is 14 residues long. Germline V gene lookup returns CDR1 WNHNN and CDR2 SYGVQD (reference sequence). CDR3 loop: CASSPDRSGTPLHF. The CDR3 DNA reads TGCGCCAGCAGTCCCGACAGGTCGGGTACACCCCTCCACTTT.

In the case of this clone: One end of the junction does not line up with germline, which may come from a read error. The rearrangement uses TRBV5-8 and TRBJ2-5; 10 positions match TRBD1. The CDR3 covers 14 residues. Germline V gene lookup returns CDR1 SGHTS and CDR2 YDEGEE. CDR3 nucleotides: TGTGCCAGCAGCCGGGGACAGGGGTATAATACGTGGAACTTC. Its protein product is CASSRGQGYNTWNF.

This clone was seen a few times. The rearrangement uses TRBV5-1 and TRBJ2-7; 7 bases match TRBD1. Germline CDR1 and CDR2: SGHRS and YFSETQ. The V segment lost 4 bases and the J segment 5 bases; nucleotides outside the gene matches: 6. The length of the CDR3 is 13 residues. CDR3 loop: CASSQQGLHEQYF. Written as DNA, the CDR3 is TGCGCCAGCAGCCAACAGGGGCTCCACGAGCAGTACTTC.

V usage is TRBV9 and J usage is TRBJ2-1; TRBD2 agrees at 11 bases. Germline V gives CDR1 SGDLS, CDR2 YYNGEE. Trimming removed 2 bases from V and 7 bases from J; junction bases left unmatched: 8. The CDR3 has 16 amino acids. CDR3 in DNA: TGTGCCAGCAGCGTTTCCGGGACTAGCGGCTTGAATGAGCAGTTCTTC. Amino acids: CASSVSGTSGLNEQFF.

V is TRBV7-9 and J is TRBJ2-7; 11 nucleotides match TRBD2. The germline gives CDR1 SEHNR, CDR2 FQNEAQ (reference sequence). The CDR3 loop spans 16 amino acids. J gave up 3 bases and V 5 bases, and 9 bases lay outside the gene matches. The CDR3 nucleotides read TGTGCCAGCAGCCCTCAGACTAGCGGGACTATCTACGAGCAGTACTTC. It yields the protein CASSPQTSGTIYEQYF.

The rearrangement uses TRBV27 and TRBJ1-1, with 9 nucleotides matching TRBD1. CDR3 length: 16 amino acids. The junction had 7 bases not matched to a gene; V was cut back by 5 bases and J by 0 bases. Germline V gene lookup returns CDR1 MNHEY and CDR2 SMNVEV (reference sequence). The CDR3 sequence is CASSRDRVIMNTEAFF. The CDR3 DNA sequence: TGTGCCAGCAGTAGGGACAGGGTAATCATGAACACTGAAGCTTTCTTT.

The chain carries TRBV2 and TRBJ1-5; the match to TRBD1 covers 8 bases. V lost 7 bases, J lost 6 bases, and 8 bases stayed unmatched. Germline assignment: CDR1 SNHLY and CDR2 FYNNEI. The CDR3 runs 14 residues. The CDR3 loop is CASTIDRGPQPQHF. As DNA, the CDR3 is TGTGCCAGCACCATCGACAGGGGACCTCAGCCCCAGCATTTT.

The rearrangement uses TRBV7-8 and TRBJ2-5; the D gene is possibly TRBD2 (5 bases). The germline V gene encodes CDR1 SGHVS and CDR2 FQNEAQ. Trimming took 7 bases from V and 4 from J, leaving 22 bases between them. This CDR3 spans 16 amino acids. The CDR3 loop reads CASTYSPFVEGETQYF. The CDR3 nucleotides read TGTGCCAGCACCTATTCACCTTTTGTTGAGGGAGAGACCCAGTACTTC.

The J gene is TRBJ2-1, the V gene TRBV28; D ambiguous. From germline, CDR1 is MDHEN and CDR2 SYDVKM. V dropped 2 bases and J dropped 2 bases, with 7 bases sitting between them. The CDR3 sequence is 14 residues long. This CDR3 is CASSLGGPYNEQFF. The CDR3 coding sequence is TGTGCCAGCAGTTTAGGCGGCCCCTACAATGAGCAGTTCTTC. Full variable domain (outside the CDR3, taken from reference TRBV28 and TRBJ2-1): DVKVTQSSRYLVKRTGEKVFLECVQDMDHENMFWYRQDPGLGLRLIYFSYDVKMKEKGDIPEGYSVSREKKERFSLILESASTNQTSMYLCASSLGGPYNEQFFGPGTRLTVL.

This clone was detected only a few times. The DNA of the CDR3 is TGCGCCAGCAGCTGGGACGGAGGCTACAATGAGCAGTTCTTC. This translates into CASSWDGGYNEQFF. V is TRBV5-1 and J is TRBJ2-1; D tentatively fits TRBD1 or TRBD2 (5 bases each). The CDR3 is 14 residues long. Germline values: CDR1 SGHRS, CDR2 YFSETQ. Trimming left V 3 bases short and J 3 bases short, with 10 bases between. The full variable domain, rest sourced from reference TRBV5-1 and TRBJ2-1, is KAGVTQTPRYLIKTRGQQVTLSCSPISGHRSVSWYQQTPGQGLQFLFEYFSETQRNKGNFPGRFSGRQFSNSRSEMNVSTLELGDSALYLCASSWDGGYNEQFFGPGTRLTVL.

The chain is built from TRBV2 and TRBJ1-3, with 8 bases fitting TRBD1. The CDR3 totals 17 residues. CDR1 and CDR2 from the germline V gene are SNHLY and FYNNEI. V lost 5 bases and J lost 0; bases outside the gene matches: 9. The CDR3 reads CASSIRQGLYSGNTIYF. In nucleotides, the CDR3 is TGTGCCAGCAGTATACGACAGGGGCTCTACTCTGGAAACACCATATATTTT. Full variable domain (missing parts from reference TRBV2 and TRBJ1-3): EPEVTQTPSHQVTQMGQEVILRCVPISNHLYFYWYRQILGQKVEFLVSFYNNEISEKSEIFDDQFSVERPDGSNFTLKIRSTKLEDSAMYFCASSIRQGLYSGNTIYFGEGSWLTVV.

The chain employs TRBV6-5 and TRBJ2-5; weak D call: TRBD2 (6 bases). Germline V gene sequence: CDR1 MNHEY, CDR2 SVGAGI. CDR3 length: 15 amino acids. The ends were cut back, 0 bases at V and 2 bases at J, with 10 bases in the middle. CDR3 coding DNA: TGTGCCAGCAGTTACTCCCCGGGGACTCAAGAGACCCAGTACTTC. Its protein is CASSYSPGTQETQYF.

The chain uses TRBV15 and TRBJ2-7; D is ambiguous. Trimming took off 4 bases at V and 3 bases at J, with 4 bases between the two ends. The CDR3 totals 11 residues. The germline V gene has CDR1 LNHNV and CDR2 YYDKDF (reference sequence). The chain's CDR3 is CATSNLYEQYF. CDR3 DNA: TGTGCCACCAGCAACCTCTACGAGCAGTACTTC. Looking up the rest from reference TRBV15 and TRBJ2-7 gives the full variable domain: DAMVIQNPRYQVTQFGKPVTLSCSQTLNHNVMYWYQQKSSQAPKLLFHYYDKDFNNEADTPDNFQSRRPNTSFCFLDIRSPGLGDTAMYLCATSNLYEQYFGPGTRLTVT.

The genes are TRBV10-3 and TRBJ1-2; 9 nucleotides agree with TRBD1. CDR1 is ENHRY, CDR2 SYGVKD, per germline. This CDR3 contains 16 residues. J gave up 9 bases and V 5 bases, and 16 bases lay outside the gene matches. The CDR3 region is CAISYPTGTGIGSYTF. The DNA for the CDR3 is TGTGCCATCAGTTACCCCACCGGGACAGGGATCGGTAGCTACACCTTC.

V gene TRBV6-1 combines with J gene TRBJ1-1; D possibly corresponds to TRBD1 (6 bases). With 6 bases removed from V and 3 bases from J, the gap between germline ends came to 11 bases. Per germline, CDR1 MNHNS and CDR2 SASEGT. The CDR3 is 13 amino acids. CDR3 in DNA: TGTGCCAGCAGCGGGACAACTGACACTGAAGCTTTCTTT. It encodes CASSGTTDTEAFF.

Concerning this clone: Germline and junction disagree at one end, which may indicate a read error. This chain connects TRBV19 to TRBJ1-5; D is undetermined. CDR3 length: 17 residues. The V gene's germline CDR1 is LNHDA and CDR2 SQIVND (reference sequence). The CDR3 coding sequence is TGTGCCAGTAGTCTAGAGAGCGGGAGTTATAGCAATCAGCCCCAGCATTTT. Translating it yields CASSLESGSYSNQPQHF. Filled out from reference TRBV19 and TRBJ1-5, the complete variable domain reads DGGITQSPKYLFRKEGQNVTLSCEQNLNHDAMYWYRQDPGQGLRLIYYSQIVNDFQKGDIAEGYSVSREKKESFPLTVTSAQKNPTAFYLCASSLESGSYSNQPQHFGDGTRLSIL.

The chain carries TRBV6-1 and TRBJ2-5, with D perhaps matching TRBD2 (8 bases). From germline, CDR1 is MNHNS and CDR2 SASEGT. The germline V and J ends were trimmed by 11 bases and 4 bases, with 23 bases remaining between them. The CDR3 covers 15 residues. The CDR3 is CASGGAGGGGETQYF. CDR3 coding DNA: TGTGCCTCAGGGGGGGCGGGAGGAGGAGGAGAGACCCAGTACTTC.

This clone was recorded a few times. CDR3: CASSLRDTLLEHF. The CDR3 region has the DNA TGTGCCAGCAGCTTGCGCGACACTCTCTTAGAGCATTTT. This chain connects TRBV5-6 to TRBJ1-5; no clear D. This CDR3 comprises 13 residues. Per germline, CDR1 SGHDT and CDR2 YYEEEE. V was pared by 1 base and J by 14 bases, with 16 bases between.

The rearrangement uses TRBV5-4 and TRBJ2-2; 7 bases fit TRBD1. The trim removed 3 bases at V and 0 bases at J, leaving 5 bases unmatched. The CDR3 has 16 amino acids. Germline assignment: CDR1 SGHNT and CDR2 YYREEE (reference sequence). The CDR3 bases are TGTGCCAGCAGCTCCTGGCAGGGGGCGAACACCGGGGAGCTGTTTTTT. Protein: CASSSWQGANTGELFF. Together with reference TRBV5-4 and TRBJ2-2, the CDR3 gives the full variable domain: ETGVTQSPTHLIKTRGQQVTLRCSSQSGHNTVSWYQQALGQGPQFIFQYYREEENGRGNFPPRFSGLQFPNYSSELNVNALELDDSALYLCASSSWQGANTGELFFGEGSRLTVL.

As DNA, the CDR3 is TGTGCCAGCAGTTTGGACAGGGTCGGTCAGCCCCAGCATTTT. Its translation: CASSLDRVGQPQHF. The rearrangement links TRBV7-8 to TRBJ1-5; 8 bases fit TRBD1. This CDR3 region has 14 residues. CDR1 is SGHVS, CDR2 FQNEAQ, per germline. V was pared by 6 bases and J by 6 bases, with 7 bases of the junction left unmatched.

The chain combines TRBV7-2 with TRBJ2-5; D tentatively fits TRBD1 or TRBD2 (5 bases each). CDR3 length: 15 residues. CDR1 is SGHTA, CDR2 FQGNSA, per germline. The germline V and J ends were trimmed by 5 bases and 3 bases, with 16 bases remaining between them. This CDR3 is CASSPSGTRKETQYF. In nucleotides, the CDR3 is TGTGCCAGCAGCCCCTCCGGGACGCGTAAAGAGACCCAGTACTTC.

The chain recombines TRBV6-5 with TRBJ1-3; no clear D. CDR3 size: 14 residues. V gave up 8 bases and J gave up 2 bases, with 13 bases separating them. The germline V gene encodes CDR1 MNHEY and CDR2 SVGAGI. The CDR3 region is CASRQDLAGNTIYF. In nucleotides, the CDR3 is TGTGCCAGCCGACAAGACCTCGCTGGAAACACCATATATTTT.

This chain joins TRBV6-1 and TRBJ2-7; maybe TRBD2 (5 bases). The CDR3 consists of 15 residues. Per germline, CDR1 MNHNS and CDR2 SASEGT. Trimming shortened V by 0 bases and J by 5 bases, and 14 bases separated the two germline ends. The CDR3 DNA reads TGTGCCAGCAGTGAAGCGTTCGGACTGCCGAACGAGCAGTACTTC. Residues: CASSEAFGLPNEQYF.

The genes are TRBV15 and TRBJ2-7; 7 nucleotides line up with TRBD2. Germline CDR1 is LNHNV and CDR2 is YYDKDF (reference sequence). The junction had 6 bases not matched to a gene; V was cut back by 0 bases and J by 4 bases. CDR3 size: 15 residues. The CDR3 here is CATSRDRGRVYEQYF. The CDR3 DNA reads as TGTGCCACCAGCAGAGATCGCGGGAGAGTTTACGAGCAGTACTTC.

The CDR3 reads CASRLPGLPQYF. As DNA, the CDR3 is TGTGCCAGCAGACTCCCAGGTTTGCCCCAGTACTTC. V is TRBV5-4 and J is TRBJ2-5; D remains ambiguous. Trimming pared 5 bases from V and 9 bases from J, leaving 14 bases between. This CDR3 contains 12 residues. Germline CDR1 SGHNT, CDR2 YYREEE (reference sequence).

J is TRBJ1-3 and V is TRBV9, with D unresolved. CDR1 is SGDLS, CDR2 YYNGEE, per germline. Trimming shortened V by 3 bases and J by 1 base, and 8 bases separated the two germline ends. The CDR3 extends over 14 amino acids. The CDR3 DNA is TGTGCCAGCAGCGCCTTCACATCTGGAAACACCATATATTTT. It is translated as CASSAFTSGNTIYF.

V usage is TRBV14 and J usage is TRBJ2-3; 12 positions match TRBD2. Germline V gene sequence: CDR1 SGHDN, CDR2 FVKESK. This CDR3 is built from 19 residues. V lost 1 base and J lost 2; bases outside the gene matches: 10. The CDR3 spells CASSQGKRLAGAPTDTQYF. The CDR3 coding sequence is TGTGCCAGCAGCCAAGGTAAGAGACTAGCGGGAGCTCCCACAGATACGCAGTATTTT.